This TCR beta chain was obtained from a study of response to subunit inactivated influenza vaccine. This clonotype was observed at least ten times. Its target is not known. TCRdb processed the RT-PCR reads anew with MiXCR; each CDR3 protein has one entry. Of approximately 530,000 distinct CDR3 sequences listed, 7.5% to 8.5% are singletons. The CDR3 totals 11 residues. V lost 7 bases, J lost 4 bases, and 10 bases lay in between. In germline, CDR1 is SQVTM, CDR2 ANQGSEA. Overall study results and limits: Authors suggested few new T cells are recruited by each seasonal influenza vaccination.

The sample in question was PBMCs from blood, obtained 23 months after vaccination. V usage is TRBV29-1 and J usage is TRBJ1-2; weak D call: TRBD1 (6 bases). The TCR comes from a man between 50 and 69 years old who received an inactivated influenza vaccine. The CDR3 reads CSATGIYGYTF. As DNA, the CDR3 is TGCAGCGCTACAGGGATCTATGGCTACACCTTC.